One sample yielded the 22 T cell receptor beta chains listed below, sequenced in a study of beta chain features in type 1 diabetes. Study-level points and caveats: Patients with Type 1 diabetes showed moderately but significantly shorter TCRB CDR3s in all four CD4+ subsets.

Their specific antigens are unknown. cDNA synthesis used the whole RNA isolate, giving expressed TCRB sequences. This table comes from immunoSEQ multiplex PCR, and its TCRdb copy is limited to in-frame clones, with some not included. The sample includes approximately 160,000 clones, 9% to 12% of them seen just once. Sample: central memory CD4+ T cells from blood. The source is a man aged 30 to 45 with type 1 diabetes.

This clone was counted at least ten times. The chain carries TRBV13 and TRBJ2-7; 7 bases agree with TRBD2. J lost 8 bases, V lost 5 bases, and 12 bases had no gene match. This CDR3 has 14 amino acids. Germline V gene sequence: CDR1 PRHDT, CDR2 FYEKMQ (reference sequence). Written as DNA, the CDR3 is TGTGCCAGCAGCGTCGGGAGGCCCTCAGCTCAGCAGTACTTC. It encodes CASSVGRPSAQQYF.

CDR3 loop: CASSSGQLSSGANVLTF. The CDR3 nucleotides read TGTGCCAGCTCATCGGGACAGCTGAGCTCTGGGGCCAACGTCCTGACTTTC. This sequence joins TRBV18 and TRBJ2-6; TRBD1 matches 7 bases. Germline V CDR1 and CDR2: KGHSH, LQKENI. Trimming cost V 5 bases and J 0 bases; bases outside gene matches: 7. The CDR3 covers 17 residues.

This chain links TRBV5-1 with TRBJ1-1; no reliable D call. CDR1 is SGHRS and CDR2 is YFSETQ in the germline V gene. The germline V and J ends were trimmed by 2 bases and 10 bases, with 18 bases remaining between them. The CDR3 is 14 amino acids. CDR3 DNA sequence: TGCGCCAGCAGCTTAAGGAGCGTCCGGGAGGGAGCTTTCTTT. Encoded protein: CASSLRSVREGAFF.

This clone was seen only a few times. V and J are TRBV29-1 and TRBJ2-1, with 8 bases fitting TRBD2. With 3 bases clipped from V and 8 bases from J, the junction kept 12 bases outside the gene matches. The CDR3 has 15 amino acids. Germline values: CDR1 SQVTM, CDR2 ANQGSEA. Here the CDR3 DNA reads TGCAGCGTTGATCTAGCGGGTCGTCGTGGAGATGAGCAGTTCTTC. Its protein product is CSVDLAGRRGDEQFF.

This clone was seen a few times. This chain connects TRBV4-2 to TRBJ2-1, with 10 bases fitting TRBD2. V lost 0 bases to trimming and J lost 0 bases; unmatched junction nucleotides: 5. The germline gives CDR1 LGHNA, CDR2 YNFKEQ. There are 18 residues in the CDR3. CDR3: CASSQDLLAGPSYNEQFF. In nucleotides, the CDR3 is TGTGCCAGCAGCCAAGATTTACTAGCGGGGCCCTCCTACAATGAGCAGTTCTTC.

This clone was seen more than once but under ten times. CDR3 region: CASSGRRTGDAGELFF. The CDR3 nucleotides read TGTGCCAGCAGCGGCAGGCGGACAGGGGATGCCGGGGAGCTGTTTTTT. The chain carries TRBV7-9 and TRBJ2-2; 9 positions agree with TRBD1. Germline V CDR1 and CDR2: SEHNR, FQNEAQ (reference sequence). This CDR3 has 16 amino acids. J was trimmed by 6 bases and V by 5 bases; bases with no gene match: 10.

This rearrangement joins TRBV4-3 to TRBJ2-3, with D maybe TRBD2 (5 bases). With 0 bases removed from V and 0 bases from J, the gap between germline ends came to 10 bases. The CDR3 length is 16 residues. The germline gives CDR1 LGHNA, CDR2 YSLEER. The CDR3 region has the DNA TGCGCCAGCAGCCAAGATCGGGCGGGTAGCACAGATACGCAGTATTTT. The encoded protein is CASSQDRAGSTDTQYF.

A few counts support this clone. CDR3 region: CASIPTGGETQYF. CDR3 in DNA: TGTGCCAGCATCCCGACGGGGGGAGAGACCCAGTACTTC. The gene calls are TRBV11-2 and TRBJ2-5; 7 bases fit TRBD2. Germline CDR1 SGHAT, CDR2 FQNNGV. This CDR3 region has 13 residues. Trimming took 7 bases from V and 4 from J; bases not matched to a gene: 6.

This chain uses TRBV5-1 with TRBJ2-2; unclear D gene. V dropped 4 bases and J dropped 6 bases, with 16 bases sitting between them. Germline values: CDR1 SGHRS, CDR2 YFSETQ. There are 15 residues in the CDR3. CDR3 DNA: TGCGCCAGCAGCGAAGGAGCAAATCGGGCCGGGGAGCTGTTTTTT. Translation gives CASSEGANRAGELFF.

The chain joins TRBV7-9 to TRBJ2-7; 8 nucleotides match TRBD2. J was trimmed by 6 bases and V by 1 base; bases with no gene match: 8. Germline V CDR1 and CDR2: SEHNR, FQNEAQ (reference sequence). This CDR3 is built from 15 residues. The CDR3 nucleotides are TGTGCCAGCAGCTTAGACTCTCCGGGGGGGAGCGAGCAGTACTTC. Amino acids: CASSLDSPGGSEQYF.

V usage is TRBV25-1 and J usage is TRBJ1-1; a possible D gene is TRBD1 (5 bases). Trimming shortened V by 1 base and J by 6 bases, and 9 bases separated the two germline ends. CDR1 is MGHDK and CDR2 is SYGVNS in the germline V gene. There are 13 residues in the CDR3. CDR3 in DNA: TGTGCCAGCAGTGAATGGGAACAGGCTGAAGCTTTCTTT. This codes for CASSEWEQAEAFF.

The genes are TRBV29-1 and TRBJ1-2, with D perhaps TRBD1 (5 bases). The ends were cut back, 4 bases at V and 3 bases at J, with 12 bases in the middle. The CDR3 totals 13 residues. Germline V gene sequence: CDR1 SQVTM, CDR2 ANQGSEA. CDR3 nucleotide sequence: TGCAGCGTTGGATCAGGGTCCGACTATGGCTACACCTTC. It is translated as CSVGSGSDYGYTF.

The genes are TRBV10-3 and TRBJ1-5; 7 positions match TRBD1. The germline V gene encodes CDR1 ENHRY and CDR2 SYGVKD. This CDR3 contains 15 residues. Unmatched junction bases numbered 7, after V lost 2 bases and J lost 6 bases. As DNA, the CDR3 is TGTGCCATCAGTGAGCGACAGGGAGAAGGTCAGCCCCAGCATTTT. Encoded protein: CAISERQGEGQPQHF.

This clone was seen only a few times. This chain connects TRBV27 to TRBJ2-7, with D perhaps matching TRBD2 (5 bases). The CDR3 runs to 14 residues. CDR1 and CDR2 (germline): MNHEY, SMNVEV (reference sequence). Trimming removed 6 bases from V and 4 bases from J, with 16 bases in between. CDR3 protein: CASSPLGNYYEQYF. CDR3 nucleotides: TGTGCCAGCAGCCCCCTCGGGAACTATTACGAGCAGTACTTC.

This clone has just a few counts. The genes are TRBV5-4 and TRBJ2-3, with 16 positions matching TRBD2. Germline CDR1 and CDR2: SGHNT and YYREEE (reference sequence). Unmatched junction bases numbered 10, after V lost 4 bases and J lost 5 bases. The CDR3 is 18 residues long. CDR3 bases: TGTGCCAGCAGCGGAGGGACTAGCGGGGGGGGTAGGCAAGATACGCAGTATTTT. This encodes CASSGGTSGGGRQDTQYF.

The rearrangement links TRBV7-9 to TRBJ2-7; 9 positions match TRBD1. V lost 1 base, J lost 4 bases, and 5 bases stayed unmatched. This CDR3 region has 15 residues. From germline, CDR1 is SEHNR and CDR2 FQNEAQ (reference sequence). The CDR3 loop reads CASSLGNRGPYEQYF. The CDR3 DNA is TGTGCCAGCAGCTTAGGGAACAGGGGGCCGTACGAGCAGTACTTC. Variable domain in full (rest from reference TRBV7-9 and TRBJ2-7): DTGVSQNPRHKITKRGQNVTFRCDPISEHNRLYWYRQTLGQGPEFLTYFQNEAQLEKSRLLSDRFSAERPKGSFSTLEIQRTEQGDSAMYLCASSLGNRGPYEQYFGPGTRLTVT.

This clone has only a few counts. Distinct nucleotide sequences in the sample also encode this CDR3. The genes are TRBV27 and TRBJ1-1; the match to TRBD1 covers 9 bases. This CDR3 contains 13 residues. Germline trimming cut 4 bases from V and 5 bases from J; bases unmatched to any gene: 2. In germline, CDR1 is MNHEY, CDR2 SMNVEV (reference sequence). For the CDR3, the DNA is TGTGCCAGCAGTTCAGGACAGGGGACTGAAGCTTTCTTT. This gives the protein CASSSGQGTEAFF.

The chain has TRBV7-3 and TRBJ2-5, with D tentatively TRBD1 (5 bases). The CDR3 runs to 13 residues. V dropped 2 bases and J dropped 3 bases, with 7 bases sitting between them. The germline V gene has CDR1 SGHTA and CDR2 FQGTGA. CDR3 loop: CASSLGAEETQYF. Here the CDR3 DNA reads TGTGCCAGCAGCTTAGGGGCCGAAGAGACCCAGTACTTC.

The sample holds a few counts of this clone. This specimen includes other DNA sequences encoding the same CDR3. The chain employs TRBV5-1 and TRBJ2-7, with 8 bases that match TRBD1. The junction had 2 bases not matched to a gene; V was cut back by 0 bases and J by 3 bases. CDR1 is SGHRS and CDR2 is YFSETQ in the germline V gene. This CDR3 has 14 amino acids. CDR3 region: CASSLGTGGYEQYF. The CDR3 nucleotides read TGCGCCAGCAGCTTGGGTACAGGGGGCTACGAGCAGTACTTC.

Only a few counts were recorded for this clone. The chain is built from TRBV15 and TRBJ2-5, with 14 bases aligning to TRBD2. Germline V gives CDR1 LNHNV, CDR2 YYDKDF (reference sequence). The CDR3 contains 15 residues. J lost 5 bases, V lost 7 bases, and 6 bases had no gene match. The CDR3 is CATKRLAGGLETQYF. CDR3 in DNA: TGTGCCACCAAAAGACTAGCGGGAGGGCTTGAGACCCAGTACTTC.

The chain is built from TRBV19 and TRBJ2-3; 9 bases are a match to TRBD2. Germline V gives CDR1 LNHDA, CDR2 SQIVND (reference sequence). Trimming removed 3 bases from V and 5 bases from J; junction bases left unmatched: 0. The CDR3 totals 13 residues. The CDR3 is CASSMREGDTQYF. CDR3 sequence (DNA): TGTGCCAGTAGTATGCGGGAGGGAGATACGCAGTATTTT.

J is TRBJ1-1 and V is TRBV28; D unresolved. Trimming removed 2 bases from V and 2 bases from J, with 9 bases in between. This CDR3 region has 14 residues. CDR1 and CDR2 from the germline V gene are MDHEN and SYDVKM. The CDR3 region is CASSLSHTNTEAFF. The DNA of the CDR3 is TGTGCCAGCAGTTTAAGTCACACCAACACTGAAGCTTTCTTT.